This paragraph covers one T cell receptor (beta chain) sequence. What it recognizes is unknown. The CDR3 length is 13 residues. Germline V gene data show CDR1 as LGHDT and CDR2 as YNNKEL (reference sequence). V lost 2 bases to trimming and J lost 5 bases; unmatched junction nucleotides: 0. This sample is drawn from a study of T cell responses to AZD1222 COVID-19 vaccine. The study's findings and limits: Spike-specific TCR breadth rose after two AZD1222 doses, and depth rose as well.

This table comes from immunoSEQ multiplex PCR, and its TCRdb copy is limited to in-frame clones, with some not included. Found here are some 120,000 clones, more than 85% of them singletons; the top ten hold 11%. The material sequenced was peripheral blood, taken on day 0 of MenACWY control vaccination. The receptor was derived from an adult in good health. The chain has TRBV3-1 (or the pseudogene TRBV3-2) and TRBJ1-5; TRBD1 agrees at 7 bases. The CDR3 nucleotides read TGTGCCAGCAGCCAACAGGGGGATCAGCCCCAGCATTTT. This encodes CASSQQGDQPQHF.